The 29 T cell receptor beta chains given below trace back to one sample, sequenced in a study of T-cell reconstitution after alpha-beta-depleted transplantation in children. This sample's TCRbeta library carried unique molecular identifier barcodes. Each CDR3 protein gets one entry after TCRdb re-called the PCR reads with MiXCR. The table records about a million distinct CDR3 sequences, about 29% of them present only once. The input for sequencing was PBMCs, mostly from graft donor cells, taken 360 days after TCRalphabeta/CD19-depleted stem cell transplant. These receptors all come from a boy under three years old who had a stem cell transplant for SCID, so the T cells may come from the graft donor.

The chain is built from TRBV12-3 or TRBV12-4 and TRBJ2-2; the D is unclear. The CDR3 has 14 amino acids. V was shortened by 3 bases and J by 1 base, with 6 bases between the two germline ends. CDR3 region: CASSLMGNTGELFF. DNA for the CDR3: TGTGCCAGCAGTTTGATGGGGAACACCGGGGAGCTGTTTTTT.

This clonotype was observed a few times. The V gene is TRBV7-9, the J gene TRBJ2-7, with TRBD1 matching over 9 bases. Germline loops: CDR1 SEHNR, CDR2 FQNEAQ (reference sequence). The V and J ends lost 4 bases and 2 bases, in that order; junction bases with no gene match: 6. The CDR3 sequence is 15 residues long. CDR3 nucleotides: TGTGCCAGCAGCTGGCCGGGACAGGGAGCCTACGAGCAGTACTTC. It specifies CASSWPGQGAYEQYF. Based on the CDR3 plus reference TRBV7-9 and TRBJ2-7, the full variable domain is DTGVSQNPRHKITKRGQNVTFRCDPISEHNRLYWYRQTLGQGPEFLTYFQNEAQLEKSRLLSDRFSAERPKGSFSTLEIQRTEQGDSAMYLCASSWPGQGAYEQYFGPGTRLTVT.

The chain employs TRBV25-1 and TRBJ2-3; 9 positions match TRBD2. With 5 bases clipped from V and 0 bases from J, the junction kept 9 bases outside the gene matches. Germline V gives CDR1 MGHDK, CDR2 SYGVNS. CDR3 size: 17 residues. CDR3 protein: CASSRLAGTSSTDTQYF. The CDR3 nucleotides read TGTGCCAGCAGTCGTCTAGCGGGGACCTCCAGCACAGATACGCAGTATTTT. Drawing the rest from reference TRBV25-1 and TRBJ2-3, the complete variable domain is EADIYQTPRYLVIGTGKKITLECSQTMGHDKMYWYQQDPGMELHLIHYSYGVNSTEKGDLSSESTVSRIRTEHFPLTLESARPSHTSQYLCASSRLAGTSSTDTQYFGPGTRLTVL.

V is TRBV4-1 and J is TRBJ2-1, with 9 bases aligning to TRBD2. This CDR3 comprises 17 residues. Germline-derived CDR1 and CDR2 are MGHRA and YSYEKL. Trimming took 1 base from V and 3 from J; bases not matched to a gene: 7. CDR3 nucleotide sequence: TGCGCCAGCAGCCAAGGCGGGGAGCGGGGGGTCTACAATGAGCAGTTCTTC. It codes for CASSQGGERGVYNEQFF.

This clonotype has a handful of counts. The V gene is TRBV12-3 or TRBV12-4, the J gene TRBJ1-1; 8 positions agree with TRBD1. The V gene end was trimmed by 5 bases and the J gene end by 0 bases; junction bases not matched to a gene: 5. The CDR3 is 15 residues long. In nucleotides, the CDR3 is TGTGCCAGCAGTGCTGACAGGGGATTGAACACTGAAGCTTTCTTT. Translation: CASSADRGLNTEAFF.

This clonotype was detected a few times. The chain is built from TRBV7-9 and TRBJ2-5; TRBD1 matches 10 bases. Trimming at V came to 1 base and at J to 4 bases, leaving 6 bases not matched to a gene. Germline V gives CDR1 SEHNR, CDR2 FQNEAQ (reference sequence). This CDR3 has 16 residues. CDR3 DNA sequence: TGTGCCAGCAGCTTAGGGGACAGGGGATACAGAGAGACCCAGTACTTC. It codes for CASSLGDRGYRETQYF.

The CDR3 DNA sequence: TGTGCCAGCAGCCTGCCTACAGGCGGCAATTCACCCCTCCACTTT. Its translation is CASSLPTGGNSPLHF. The chain couples TRBV7-9 to TRBJ1-6; D may be TRBD1 (5 bases). Trimming took 5 bases from V and 7 from J, leaving 15 bases between them. Germline V gene lookup returns CDR1 SEHNR and CDR2 FQNEAQ (reference sequence). CDR3 length: 15 residues.

CDR3 sequence: CASSLGGGWGWALGTEAFF. Written as DNA, the CDR3 is TGTGCCAGCAGCTTAGGGGGTGGATGGGGATGGGCTCTGGGCACTGAAGCTTTCTTT. This chain uses TRBV11-2 with TRBJ1-1, with D unresolved. V lost 1 base and J lost 4, with 25 bases in between. Germline values: CDR1 SGHAT, CDR2 FQNNGV. The CDR3 runs to 19 residues.

This clonotype was detected a few times. The genes are TRBV5-1 and TRBJ2-3; 9 bases are shared with TRBD2. The CDR3 spans 16 residues. The V gene end was trimmed by 0 bases and the J gene end by 1 base; junction bases not matched to a gene: 3. Germline CDR1 reads SGHRS; CDR2 reads YFSETQ. Here the CDR3 reads CASSLDRLAGTDTQYF. CDR3 DNA sequence: TGCGCCAGCAGCTTGGATCGACTAGCGGGCACAGATACGCAGTATTTT.

The chain has TRBV7-2 and TRBJ1-6, with 8 bases fitting TRBD1. Trimming at V came to 1 base and at J to 17 bases, leaving 10 bases not matched to a gene. The CDR3 sequence is 14 residues long. Germline CDR1 reads SGHTA; CDR2 reads FQGNSA. Here the CDR3 reads CASSLDFRQGTVHF. Here the CDR3 DNA reads TGTGCCAGCAGCTTAGACTTTCGACAGGGGACGGTCCACTTT. The variable domain in full, with the rest retrieved from reference TRBV7-2 and TRBJ1-6, is GAGVSQSPSNKVTEKGKDVELRCDPISGHTALYWYRQSLGQGLEFLIYFQGNSAPDKSGLPSDRFSAERTGGSVSTLTIQRTQQEDSAVYLCASSLDFRQGTVHFGNGTRLTVT.

This clonotype has only a few counts. V usage is TRBV28 and J usage is TRBJ2-2; D uncertain. The germline gives CDR1 MDHEN, CDR2 SYDVKM. V was clipped by 3 bases and J by 3 bases, with 14 bases between them. The CDR3 extends over 16 amino acids. The CDR3 region has the DNA TGTGCCAGCAGTTTCACTAATCCTAGGGACACCGGGGAGCTGTTTTTT. Translating it yields CASSFTNPRDTGELFF.

This clonotype appeared a few times. The chain recombines TRBV7-3 with TRBJ2-3; no definite D call. The CDR3 extends over 13 amino acids. Germline-derived CDR1 and CDR2 are SGHTA and FQGTGA. Trimming cost V 6 bases and J 5 bases, with 12 bases left between them. CDR3: CASSPSPEDTQYF. CDR3 nucleotide sequence: TGTGCCAGCAGTCCCAGCCCCGAAGATACGCAGTATTTT.

A word on this clonotype: A junction end diverges from the germline sequence, so it may reflect a read error. The gene calls are TRBV29-1 and TRBJ2-3; D could derive from TRBD1 or TRBD2 (5 bases each). Per the germline V gene, CDR1 is SQVTM and CDR2 is ANQGSEA. The CDR3 spans 14 residues. CDR3 in DNA: TGCAGCGTTGGAGGGGCGACTCGCACACATACGCAGTATTTT. Translating gives CSVGGATRTHTQYF.

Points on this clonotype: An end of the junction does not agree with germline; a read error may underlie this. This chain uses TRBV12-3 or TRBV12-4 with TRBJ2-3; perhaps TRBD1 as D (7 bases). The CDR3 consists of 13 residues. The CDR3 DNA is TGTGCCAGCAGAGAACCGCAGGGGGGCCCCGATTCTTTT. It encodes CASREPQGGPDSF.

The chain employs TRBV7-9 and TRBJ1-6; no clear D gene. The V end was cut by 7 bases, the J end by 10 bases, with 20 bases between. Looked up from germline, CDR1 is SEHNR and CDR2 is FQNEAQ (reference sequence). The CDR3 consists of 15 residues. DNA for the CDR3: TGTGCCAGCACCCTAACCTCGAGGCAGGACTCACCCCTCCACTTT. It specifies CASTLTSRQDSPLHF.

V is TRBV5-1 and J is TRBJ1-1; D is undetermined. Per the germline V gene, CDR1 is SGHRS and CDR2 is YFSETQ. This CDR3 has 14 residues. V gave up 2 bases and J gave up 3 bases, with 11 bases separating them. In DNA, the CDR3 is TGCGCCAGCAGCTTAGGTTTAGACTACACTGAAGCTTTCTTT. Its translation: CASSLGLDYTEAFF.

This chain uses TRBV12-3 or TRBV12-4 with TRBJ2-1; 8 nucleotides line up with TRBD2. V lost 0 bases, J lost 2 bases, and 12 bases stayed unmatched. The CDR3 consists of 19 residues. CDR3 sequence: CASSLAHYGLAGTYNEQFF. In DNA, the CDR3 is TGTGCCAGCAGTTTAGCGCATTATGGCTTAGCGGGGACCTACAATGAGCAGTTCTTC.

This chain uses TRBV14 with TRBJ2-3; 7 bases are a match to TRBD1. The CDR3 totals 15 residues. Unmatched junction bases numbered 8, after V lost 2 bases and J lost 6 bases. Per germline, CDR1 SGHDN and CDR2 FVKESK. CDR3 nucleotides: TGTGCCAGCAGCCAAACCTGGACAGGAGTGGATACGCAGTATTTT. It is translated as CASSQTWTGVDTQYF.

This clonotype appeared once. One end of the junction is discordant with germline, which a read error may explain. V and J are TRBV7-3 and TRBJ2-6, with D tentatively TRBD2 (5 bases). This CDR3 region has 17 residues. Germline CDR1 reads SGHTA; CDR2 reads FQGTGA. The CDR3 sequence: CARSLMSGISGANVLTF. Written as DNA, the CDR3 is TGTGCCAGGAGCTTAATGTCGGGAATCTCTGGGGCCAACGTCCTGACTTTC.

The chain is built from TRBV24-1 and TRBJ2-1, with a possible D match to TRBD1 (5 bases). There are 15 residues in the CDR3. From germline, CDR1 is KGHDR and CDR2 SFDVKD. V was shortened by 6 bases and J by 6 bases, with 17 bases between the two germline ends. The CDR3 loop is CATSQGVESRNEQFF. For the CDR3, the DNA is TGTGCCACCAGTCAGGGTGTAGAAAGTCGCAATGAGCAGTTCTTC.

This clonotype has a single count. V is TRBV5-1 and J is TRBJ1-1, with 10 bases aligning to TRBD1. The CDR3 has 15 amino acids. Germline assignment: CDR1 SGHRS and CDR2 YFSETQ. V shed 4 bases and J 0 bases; nucleotides not matched to a gene: 3. The CDR3: CASSGGQGLNTEAFF. CDR3 coding DNA: TGCGCCAGCAGCGGGGGACAGGGGTTGAACACTGAAGCTTTCTTT.

This sequence joins TRBV28 and TRBJ2-1; D not resolved. CDR1 and CDR2 from the germline V gene are MDHEN and SYDVKM. Trimming pared 2 bases from V and 12 bases from J, leaving 17 bases between. The CDR3 loop spans 14 amino acids. As DNA, the CDR3 is TGTGCCAGCAGTTTAGGCGGCCTCTTGGGCGGGCAGTTCTTC. Translating gives CASSLGGLLGGQFF.

In this sample, this clonotype turned up once. The chain combines TRBV20-1 with TRBJ2-2; unclear D gene. The germline CDR1 and CDR2 sequences are DFQATT and SNEGSKA (reference sequence). The length of the CDR3 is 15 residues. Trimming stripped 2 bases from V and 1 base from J, with 11 bases between. CDR3 sequence: CSARRVNWNTGELFF. In DNA, the CDR3 is TGCAGTGCTAGAAGGGTTAACTGGAACACCGGGGAGCTGTTTTTT.

The V call is TRBV20-1, the J call TRBJ2-5, with unresolved D. The CDR3 loop spans 14 amino acids. Germline V lookup: CDR1 DFQATT, CDR2 SNEGSKA (reference sequence). V was shortened by 0 bases and J by 2 bases, with 10 bases between the two germline ends. In DNA form, the CDR3 reads TGCAGTGCTAGAGATGGAGCAGTACAAGAGACCCAGTACTTC. Translation: CSARDGAVQETQYF.

This clonotype was found a few times. The chain combines TRBV12-3 or TRBV12-4 with TRBJ2-1, with D tentatively TRBD2 (7 bases). CDR3 size: 16 residues. Deletions cut 7 bases from V and 4 bases from J, with 20 bases between. The CDR3 reads CASKGPGGPTYNEQFF. The DNA for the CDR3 is TGTGCCAGCAAAGGACCCGGGGGGCCGACGTACAATGAGCAGTTCTTC.

Here the CDR3 DNA reads TGTGCCAGCAGTTTGGGTGGGAGCGGCCCCGGGGAGCTGTTTTTT. It is translated as CASSLGGSGPGELFF. The rearrangement links TRBV12-3 or TRBV12-4 to TRBJ2-2; D may be TRBD2 (5 bases). CDR3 length: 15 residues. Trimming left V 3 bases short and J 6 bases short, with 14 bases between.

This clonotype occurred a few times. This sequence joins TRBV28 and TRBJ1-5; 8 bases are shared with TRBD1. The ends lost 3 bases at V and 2 bases at J; junction bases unmatched: 9. This CDR3 comprises 17 residues. Germline loops: CDR1 MDHEN, CDR2 SYDVKM. The chain's CDR3 is CASSFETGEWGNQPQHF. DNA for the CDR3: TGTGCCAGCAGTTTTGAGACAGGGGAGTGGGGCAATCAGCCCCAGCATTTT.

The V gene is TRBV5-1, the J gene TRBJ2-2; 7 bases match TRBD1. The germline CDR1 and CDR2 sequences are SGHRS and YFSETQ. The CDR3 length is 18 residues. With V trimmed by 1 base and J by 5 bases, 14 bases remained unmatched. As DNA, the CDR3 is TGCGCCAGCAGCTTGAGTACGCCCTCGACAGGGTCAACCGGGGAGCTGTTTTTT. This codes for CASSLSTPSTGSTGELFF. The complete variable domain, with remaining parts taken from reference TRBV5-1 and TRBJ2-2, reads KAGVTQTPRYLIKTRGQQVTLSCSPISGHRSVSWYQQTPGQGLQFLFEYFSETQRNKGNFPGRFSGRQFSNSRSEMNVSTLELGDSALYLCASSLSTPSTGSTGELFFGEGSRLTVL.

In its sample, this clonotype was seen once. The V and J genes are TRBV29-1 and TRBJ1-2; D may be TRBD1 (5 bases). Trimming removed 6 bases at V and 5 bases at J, with 19 bases between. Germline loops: CDR1 SQVTM, CDR2 ANQGSEA. The CDR3 extends over 14 amino acids. This CDR3 is CSVAKGTKAYGYTF. DNA of the CDR3: TGCAGCGTCGCAAAGGGGACGAAAGCATATGGCTACACCTTC.